These 13 T cell receptor beta chains were all obtained from the same sample, sequenced in a study of cytomegalovirus exposure and HLA in healthy donors. PCR used 60 Vbeta primers and 13 Jbeta primers. Measured with immunoSEQ multiplex PCR; TCRdb has only the in-frame clones, and not every one. The repertoire includes 150,000 to 200,000 clones, about 81% of them detected once, and 2.1% sits in the top ten. Sample: PBMCs. These TCRs come from a woman aged 18-29 years in good health and CMV-seropositive.

The genes are TRBV6-6 and TRBJ2-5, with D uncertain. CDR1 MNHNY and CDR2 SVGAGI come from the germline V gene (reference sequence). CDR3 length: 15 amino acids. The V end lost 5 bases, the J end lost 6 bases, and 19 bases lay between the germline ends. The CDR3 sequence: CASSTPRGQKKTQYF. Here the CDR3 DNA reads TGTGCCAGCAGTACCCCCCGAGGCCAGAAAAAGACCCAGTACTTC.

V and J are TRBV27 and TRBJ1-4, with D unclear. V was cut by 5 bases and J by 6 bases, with 4 bases left in between. Germline lookup yields CDR1 MNHEY and CDR2 SMNVEV (reference sequence). This CDR3 is 11 amino acids long. CDR3 loop: CASSNYEKLFF. CDR3 DNA: TGTGCCAGCAGTAACTATGAAAAACTGTTTTTT.

This clone was seen only a few times. The chain recombines TRBV2 with TRBJ1-5; D is uncertain. Trimming cost V 7 bases and J 0 bases, with 13 bases left between them. The germline gives CDR1 SNHLY, CDR2 FYNNEI. This CDR3 is built from 15 residues. CDR3 residues: CASTGEQISNQPQHF. The DNA for the CDR3 is TGTGCCAGCACTGGCGAACAGATTAGCAATCAGCCCCAGCATTTT.

The chain has TRBV28 and TRBJ2-2; TRBD1 agrees at 7 bases. Trimming cost V 3 bases and J 1 base; bases outside gene matches: 2. The CDR3 has 15 residues. The germline V gene has CDR1 MDHEN and CDR2 SYDVKM. CDR3 in amino acids: CASSFRTGNTGELFF. For the CDR3, the DNA is TGTGCCAGCAGTTTTCGGACAGGGAACACCGGGGAGCTGTTTTTT.

This chain links TRBV29-1 with TRBJ1-2; TRBD1 matches at 7 bases. Germline assignment: CDR1 SQVTM and CDR2 ANQGSEA. The V and J ends lost 7 bases and 7 bases, in that order; junction bases with no gene match: 12. The CDR3 extends over 13 amino acids. The CDR3 is CSAEGAGQVGYTF. Written as DNA, the CDR3 is TGCAGCGCCGAGGGGGCAGGGCAGGTTGGCTACACCTTC. The whole variable domain, filled in from reference TRBV29-1 and TRBJ1-2, reads SAVISQKPSRDICQRGTSLTIQCQVDSQVTMMFWYRQQPGQSLTLIATANQGSEATYESGFVIDKFPISRPNLTFSTLTVSNMSPEDSSIYLCSAEGAGQVGYTFGSGTRLTVV.

The CDR3 DNA reads as TGCGCCAGCAGCCAGCGAGGGTCTCCCGGGGAGCAGTACTTC. Protein: CASSQRGSPGEQYF. The gene calls are TRBV4-1 and TRBJ2-7; tentative D call: TRBD2 (5 bases). CDR1 MGHRA and CDR2 YSYEKL come from the germline V gene. V was clipped by 3 bases and J by 7 bases, with 16 bases between them. CDR3 size: 14 residues.

This chain joins TRBV28 and TRBJ2-7, with 10 bases that match TRBD1. V shed 6 bases and J 3 bases; nucleotides not matched to a gene: 8. Germline CDR1 and CDR2: MDHEN and SYDVKM. CDR3 size: 15 residues. The CDR3 coding sequence is TGTGCCAGCAGCTTCTCCGGGACAGGGGTCTACGAGCAGTACTTC. It codes for CASSFSGTGVYEQYF. The full variable domain, rest sourced from reference TRBV28 and TRBJ2-7, is DVKVTQSSRYLVKRTGEKVFLECVQDMDHENMFWYRQDPGLGLRLIYFSYDVKMKEKGDIPEGYSVSREKKERFSLILESASTNQTSMYLCASSFSGTGVYEQYFGPGTRLTVT.

This clone was detected a few times. The CDR3 nucleotides read TGTGCCAGCAGTGTGGACAGGCCGAGCTCCTACGAGCAGTACTTC. This sequence encodes CASSVDRPSSYEQYF. The chain carries TRBV6-6 and TRBJ2-7; 7 bases are a match to TRBD1. Germline V CDR1 and CDR2: MNHNY, SVGAGI (reference sequence). The V segment lost 5 bases and the J segment 0 bases; nucleotides outside the gene matches: 7. The CDR3 has 15 residues.

The rearrangement joins TRBV6-1 to TRBJ1-1; possible D gene TRBD1, 6 bases. V was clipped by 2 bases and J by 4 bases, with 17 bases between them. The germline gives CDR1 MNHNS, CDR2 SASEGT. The CDR3 is made up of 16 amino acids. CDR3 bases: TGTGCCAGCAGTGAAAAGGTCTACAGGGTGAGCACTGAAGCTTTCTTT. As protein: CASSEKVYRVSTEAFF.

The CDR3 DNA follows: TGTGCCACCAGCAGAGAACGGGGCGGGGGGACCGTGAATACGCAGTATTTT. It specifies CATSRERGGGTVNTQYF. This chain connects TRBV15 to TRBJ2-3, with 8 bases aligning to TRBD2. The CDR3 has 17 amino acids. Germline V CDR1 and CDR2: LNHNV, YYDKDF (reference sequence). With 0 bases clipped from V and 7 bases from J, the junction kept 12 bases outside the gene matches. The whole variable domain, filled in from reference TRBV15 and TRBJ2-3, reads DAMVIQNPRYQVTQFGKPVTLSCSQTLNHNVMYWYQQKSSQAPKLLFHYYDKDFNNEADTPDNFQSRRPNTSFCFLDIRSPGLGDTAMYLCATSRERGGGTVNTQYFGPGTRLTVL.

Only a few counts were recorded for this clone. CDR3 amino acids: CAWRAGGWYNSPLHF. The CDR3, as DNA: TGTGCCTGGAGGGCAGGGGGCTGGTATAATTCACCCCTCCACTTT. The chain is built from TRBV30 and TRBJ1-6; TRBD1 matches 8 bases. Germline CDR1 GTSNPN, CDR2 SVGIG (reference sequence). The CDR3 sequence is 15 residues long. Unmatched junction bases numbered 5, after V lost 3 bases and J lost 4 bases.

The gene calls are TRBV6-6 and TRBJ1-2; 9 bases map to TRBD1. The CDR3 extends over 13 amino acids. CDR1 and CDR2 (germline): MNHNY, SVGAGI (reference sequence). The V and J ends lost 5 bases and 8 bases, in that order; junction bases with no gene match: 6. CDR3 region: CASSPGQGGGYTF. The CDR3 region has the DNA TGTGCCAGCAGTCCGGGACAGGGTGGAGGCTACACCTTC.

The rearrangement joins TRBV5-6 to TRBJ1-2; possible D gene TRBD1, 5 bases. This CDR3 has 16 amino acids. Trimming left V 6 bases short and J 1 base short, with 19 bases between. From germline, CDR1 is SGHDT and CDR2 YYEEEE. CDR3: CASTKVQRQGNYGYTF. CDR3 in DNA: TGTGCCAGCACCAAAGTCCAACGCCAGGGTAACTATGGCTACACCTTC.